Each of the 23 T cell receptor beta chains below was sequenced from the same sample in a study of cytomegalovirus exposure and HLA in healthy donors (TCRdb year 2017). The receptor library was made with the immunoSEQ multiplex PCR assay. In TCRdb, the immuneACCESS table is reduced to in-frame sequences with V and J assigned. These tables do not hold every clone; where another copy was compared, an unresolved V gene accounts for under half, and the others remain unexplained. Recorded for this sample are approximately 180,000 clones; approximately 90% of them occurred a single time. Roughly 1.4% of the sample comes from the top ten. Specimen: PBMCs. These receptors were obtained from a woman younger than 45 in good health and CMV-seronegative.

The rearrangement uses TRBV4-1 and TRBJ1-2; TRBD1 agrees at 11 bases. With V trimmed by 3 bases and J by 3 bases, 6 bases remained unmatched. There are 16 residues in the CDR3. Per germline, CDR1 MGHRA and CDR2 YSYEKL. CDR3 sequence reads: CASSHGTGGIDYGYTF. CDR3 DNA: TGCGCCAGCAGCCATGGGACAGGGGGTATAGACTATGGCTACACCTTC.

The chain is built from TRBV2 and TRBJ2-3; a possible D gene is TRBD2 (5 bases). The CDR3 covers 13 residues. V was cut by 10 bases and J by 2 bases, with 13 bases left in between. From germline, CDR1 is SNHLY and CDR2 FYNNEI. In DNA form, the CDR3 reads TGTGCCACATCAACTAGAGACACAGATACGCAGTATTTT. It yields the protein CATSTRDTDTQYF. The entire variable domain, with the rest obtained from reference TRBV2 and TRBJ2-3, is as follows: EPEVTQTPSHQVTQMGQEVILRCVPISNHLYFYWYRQILGQKVEFLVSFYNNEISEKSEIFDDQFSVERPDGSNFTLKIRSTKLEDSAMYFCATSTRDTDTQYFGPGTRLTVL.

The genes are TRBV7-2 and TRBJ1-1; 7 nucleotides align to TRBD1. The CDR3 length is 13 residues. The V gene's germline CDR1 is SGHTA and CDR2 FQGNSA. The junction had 2 bases not matched to a gene; V was cut back by 2 bases and J by 5 bases. The CDR3 nucleotides are TGTGCCAGCAGCTTATCAGGGGGAACTGAAGCTTTCTTT. Protein sequence: CASSLSGGTEAFF. Supplemented by reference TRBV7-2 and TRBJ1-1, the full variable domain reads GAGVSQSPSNKVTEKGKDVELRCDPISGHTALYWYRQSLGQGLEFLIYFQGNSAPDKSGLPSDRFSAERTGGSVSTLTIQRTQQEDSAVYLCASSLSGGTEAFFGQGTRLTVV.

The chain employs TRBV6-5 and TRBJ2-7; tentatively, D is TRBD2 (7 bases). The ends were cut back, 0 bases at V and 7 bases at J, with 19 bases in the middle. The length of the CDR3 is 16 residues. Per the germline V gene, CDR1 is MNHEY and CDR2 is SVGAGI. The CDR3: CASSYSRGATFWEQYF. The CDR3 coding sequence is TGTGCCAGCAGTTACTCTCGGGGGGCCACCTTTTGGGAGCAGTACTTC.

The chain uses TRBV4-1 and TRBJ2-2; TRBD2 agrees at 10 bases. J was trimmed by 4 bases and V by 2 bases; bases with no gene match: 7. The CDR3 contains 17 residues. Per germline, CDR1 MGHRA and CDR2 YSYEKL. In DNA, the CDR3 is TGCGCCAGCAGCCAACTTGCTAGCGGGGGCCCCACCGGGGAGCTGTTTTTT. Protein sequence: CASSQLASGGPTGELFF.

With respect to this clone: A far larger clone is one base from this, pointing to a likely read error. The chain uses TRBV10-2 and TRBJ2-3; 13 bases align to TRBD2. The CDR3 length is 15 residues. Germline loops: CDR1 WSHSY, CDR2 SAAADI. With 2 bases clipped from V and 4 bases from J, the junction kept 0 bases outside the gene matches. CDR3 DNA sequence: TGCGCCAGCAGTGAGACTAGCGGGGGGGCAGATACGCAGTATTTT. It is translated as CASSETSGGADTQYF.

The chain is built from TRBV5-1 and TRBJ2-1; 10 nucleotides agree with TRBD2. V trimming: 3 bases; J trimming: 4 bases; junction bases outside the gene matches: 4. Germline V gene sequence: CDR1 SGHRS, CDR2 YFSETQ. The CDR3 runs 15 residues. CDR3: CASSWLAGAYNEQFF. For the CDR3, the DNA is TGCGCCAGCAGCTGGCTAGCGGGGGCATACAATGAGCAGTTCTTC.

CDR3 residues: CASSRRSSAGGYTDTQYF. The DNA of the CDR3 is TGCGCCAGCAGCAGGAGATCGTCTGCGGGGGGCTACACAGATACGCAGTATTTT. The chain has TRBV5-1 and TRBJ2-3, with 8 bases lining up with TRBD2. The germline V gene has CDR1 SGHRS and CDR2 YFSETQ. The CDR3 runs 18 residues. V gave up 4 bases and J gave up 2 bases; unmatched junction bases: 15.

The V gene is TRBV29-1, the J gene TRBJ1-2; 8 bases match TRBD1. Germline values: CDR1 SQVTM, CDR2 ANQGSEA. The CDR3 consists of 13 residues. Unmatched junction bases numbered 8, after V lost 6 bases and J lost 5 bases. The DNA of the CDR3 is TGCAGCGTAGCTGGACAGGGAGGGTATGGCTACACCTTC. It specifies CSVAGQGGYGYTF.

CDR3 coding DNA: TGTGCCAGCAGTTTACAGGGGGCGAAAGTATCTGAAGCTTTCTTT. This sequence encodes CASSLQGAKVSEAFF. V is TRBV6-5 and J is TRBJ1-1; 9 bases align to TRBD1. Per germline, CDR1 MNHEY and CDR2 SVGAGI. CDR3 length equals 15 residues. V shed 4 bases and J 6 bases; nucleotides not matched to a gene: 9.

The V and J genes are TRBV30 and TRBJ1-2; 9 nucleotides line up with TRBD1. The CDR3 loop spans 13 amino acids. Germline V gives CDR1 GTSNPN, CDR2 SVGIG (reference sequence). The ends lost 2 bases at V and 8 bases at J; junction bases unmatched: 6. CDR3 DNA sequence: TGTGCCTGGAGTCACAGGGGGCTTGACGGCTACACCTTC. Amino acid sequence: CAWSHRGLDGYTF.

The chain employs TRBV5-6 and TRBJ2-1, with D possibly matching TRBD2 (7 bases). Per germline, CDR1 SGHDT and CDR2 YYEEEE. V was pared by 2 bases and J by 0 bases, with 9 bases between. The CDR3 has 15 residues. The CDR3 bases are TGTGCCAGCAGCTTAAGGGGGGGCTCCTACAATGAGCAGTTCTTC. Amino acids: CASSLRGGSYNEQFF.

The gene calls are TRBV15 and TRBJ2-7; 10 bases map to TRBD2. Germline V gives CDR1 LNHNV, CDR2 YYDKDF (reference sequence). Trimming at V came to 5 bases and at J to 2 bases, leaving 12 bases not matched to a gene. The CDR3 runs to 17 residues. Here the CDR3 reads CATSGPSAGGRTYEQYF. Written as DNA, the CDR3 is TGTGCCACCAGCGGCCCCTCAGCGGGGGGGCGAACCTACGAGCAGTACTTC.

The CDR3 protein is CGLVVGARNTEAFF. CDR3 bases: TGCGGGTTGGTCGTAGGGGCAAGGAACACTGAAGCTTTCTTT. The J gene is TRBJ1-1, the V gene TRBV29-1, with D maybe TRBD1 (5 bases). Germline V gene lookup returns CDR1 SQVTM and CDR2 ANQGSEA. The CDR3 is 14 amino acids.

The chain is built from TRBV9 and TRBJ2-1, with D unresolved. Germline values: CDR1 SGDLS, CDR2 YYNGEE. This CDR3 region has 13 residues. Trimming shortened V by 0 bases and J by 7 bases, and 8 bases separated the two germline ends. CDR3 loop: CASSVGYGNEQFF. The CDR3, as DNA: TGTGCCAGCAGCGTAGGGTACGGGAATGAGCAGTTCTTC.

This rearrangement joins TRBV6-5 to TRBJ2-7, with 7 bases that match TRBD1. Germline trimming cut 2 bases from V and 7 bases from J; bases unmatched to any gene: 11. Germline assignment: CDR1 MNHEY and CDR2 SVGAGI. The CDR3 spans 15 residues. This CDR3 reads CASSYGTAAEGEQYF. Here the CDR3 DNA reads TGTGCCAGCAGTTACGGGACAGCGGCCGAGGGTGAGCAGTACTTC.

The chain is built from TRBV27 and TRBJ2-5; unclear D gene. Germline V gives CDR1 MNHEY, CDR2 SMNVEV (reference sequence). The CDR3 consists of 15 residues. Deletions cut 6 bases from V and 5 bases from J, with 19 bases between. The CDR3 protein is CASRQETSLIETQYF. DNA for the CDR3: TGTGCCAGCAGACAAGAGACATCACTCATCGAGACCCAGTACTTC.

The chain carries TRBV4-1 and TRBJ2-7; D possibly corresponds to TRBD1 (6 bases). This CDR3 is 15 amino acids long. Between the trimmed V and J ends, which lost 2 bases and 1 base, there was a span of 12 bases. From germline, CDR1 is MGHRA and CDR2 YSYEKL. The CDR3 loop is CASSQLTGLSYEQYF. The CDR3 region has the DNA TGCGCCAGCAGCCAACTGACAGGTTTGTCCTACGAGCAGTACTTC.

This clone is a singleton in its sample. The rearrangement links TRBV5-1 to TRBJ1-1, with D possibly being TRBD1 (6 bases). Per the germline V gene, CDR1 is SGHRS and CDR2 is YFSETQ. Trimming removed 2 bases from V and 9 bases from J, with 20 bases in between. This CDR3 comprises 15 residues. The DNA for the CDR3 is TGCGCCAGCAGCTTCGTCGGTTCTGGAACAGGGAAAGCTTTCTTT. Protein product: CASSFVGSGTGKAFF.

This chain joins TRBV5-1 and TRBJ2-1; D might be TRBD2 (6 bases). Deletions cut 5 bases from V and 4 bases from J, with 25 bases between. There are 18 residues in the CDR3. Germline V gives CDR1 SGHRS, CDR2 YFSETQ. CDR3 bases: TGCGCCAGCAGTCCCTTCGGGGGTAGGGCCCAAAAATACAATGAGCAGTTCTTC. Protein sequence: CASSPFGGRAQKYNEQFF.

This chain links TRBV18 with TRBJ1-1; 10 nucleotides agree with TRBD1. V shed 5 bases and J 5 bases; nucleotides not matched to a gene: 11. Germline assignment: CDR1 KGHSH and CDR2 LQKENI. The length of the CDR3 is 16 residues. The CDR3 loop is CASSTQTGGGWTEAFF. DNA of the CDR3: TGTGCCAGCTCAACCCAGACAGGGGGCGGATGGACTGAAGCTTTCTTT. The whole variable domain, filled in from reference TRBV18 and TRBJ1-1, reads NAGVMQNPRHLVRRRGQEARLRCSPMKGHSHVYWYRQLPEEGLKFMVYLQKENIIDESGMPKERFSAEFPKEGPSILRIQQVVRGDSAAYFCASSTQTGGGWTEAFFGQGTRLTVV.

This clone has only a few counts. V and J are TRBV27 and TRBJ1-6, with D unclear. Germline assignment: CDR1 MNHEY and CDR2 SMNVEV (reference sequence). Between the trimmed V and J ends, which lost 2 bases and 9 bases, there was a span of 14 bases. This CDR3 spans 15 amino acids. Written as DNA, the CDR3 is TGTGCCAGCAGTTTAGACGGGAATGGTGGTTCACCCCTCCACTTT. Translated: CASSLDGNGGSPLHF.

The genes are TRBV27 and TRBJ1-5; TRBD1 matches 8 bases. V was clipped by 3 bases and J by 0 bases; unmatched bases: 10. CDR3 length: 18 amino acids. Germline CDR1 and CDR2: MNHEY and SMNVEV (reference sequence). CDR3 in amino acids: CASSLSGRGLSSNQPQHF. CDR3 in DNA: TGTGCCAGCAGTTTGTCTGGCAGGGGGCTTTCTAGCAATCAGCCCCAGCATTTT.